Below, one T cell receptor (beta chain) is given with its context. Its cognate antigen has yet to be identified. Base qualities are not provided; no much larger clone lies one nucleotide away. A second Seattle source provided samples from volunteer blood donors who had recovered from COVID-19. Collaborating institutions collected whole blood in K2EDTA tubes following their own protocols. Collaborator samples were shipped for TCRbeta analysis as frozen whole blood, isolated PBMCs, or DNA extracted from either sample type. CDR1 and CDR2 were assigned from the germline V gene as SNHLY and FYNNEI. The CDR3 goes from the cysteine to the phenylalanine over 21 residues. Here the CDR3 DNA is all that survives: 63 bases in frame from base 1. The germline V and J ends show losses of 3 bases and 1 base respectively, and no gene match explains 20 bases of the junction. TCRbeta CDR3 regions were amplified from genomic DNA by means of the immunoSEQ Assay, a bias-controlled multiplex PCR. Turning to the authors' computational methods: The number of nucleated cells in each sample was estimated from the amplification of reference gene primers within the assay. Sequence reads were collapsed and filtered to measure the absolute abundance of every unique TCRbeta CDR3 rearrangement. For each sample, productive Simpson clonality was calculated by taking the square root of Simpson's diversity index across productive rearrangements. TCRdb's version of the immuneACCESS table is confined to in-frame rearrangements and falls short of the full clone set. An unresolved V gene accounts for under half of the shortfall where checked; the remainder is of unknown origin. The V and J calls and clone size are taken from that table; D and trimming were inferred from the DNA. In all, the sample holds 200,000 to 250,000 clones, and around 87% of those were seen once. The ten largest clones add up to about 3.1% of the sample.

This sample stems from a study of blood T cell repertoires in COVID-19 (TCRdb year 2020). Broadly, across the study: The collaborator samples originated in the United States, Italy and Spain and spanned the acute and convalescent phases of COVID-19. The material from the prospective study consisted of cDNA or gDNA derived from T cells, B-cell-depleted T cells, or PBMCs. The dataset comprised deeply sampled blood TCRbeta repertoires from subjects exposed to, actively infected with, or recovered from COVID-19. The repertoires were released in a freely available public database intended as a resource for research on the immune response to SARS-CoV-2. The samples were drawn from two sources: the first 160 participants of the ongoing ImmuneRACE study, and over 1,000 subjects contributed by 6 global collaborators. A de-identified subject ID, COVID-19 status, age in years and sex were almost always included in the sample metadata. HLA class I and class II types, where available, came from metadata supplied by the sample provider rather than from assay-based typing.

General conclusions and limits of the study: The quantity of clinical and demographic metadata differed by source and by participant and was supplied without curation.

This sequence was found in a woman in her twenties or thirties who had recovered from COVID-19. This sequence uses TRBV2 and TRBJ2-3, with 9 junctional bases fitting TRBD2. Sequencing was carried out using peripheral blood. CDR3 protein: CASSERRVGSGGPRGTDTQYF. The DNA sequence is TGTGCCAGCAGTGAGCGCCGAGTCGGGAGCGGGGGGCCCCGGGGCACAGATACGCAGTATTTT.